Listed below are T cell receptor beta chains from one sample, sequenced in a study of blood T cell repertoires in COVID-19. This table comes from immunoSEQ multiplex PCR, and its TCRdb copy is limited to in-frame clones, with some not included. The profile covers 130,000 or so clones, with around 89% appearing a single time and 15% to 20% taken by the ten largest. What was sequenced was peripheral blood. The receptor source for this set is a man in his fifties with active or convalescent COVID-19. The CDR3 runs from the conserved cysteine through the conserved F or W. Fields, in order: D gene, CDR3 length, V gene, clone size, J gene, CDR3 DNA, CDR3 protein. D genes are given only for firm matches. Some rows have no size entry. The others give once, few or many, or a class for an expanded clone.

.	16	TRBV4-3	.	TRBJ1-4	TGCGCCAGCAGCCAAGTGGTAATTCAAGCGGGCGAAAAACTGTTTTTT	CASSQVVIQAGEKLFF
TRBD1	15	TRBV7-6	few	TRBJ2-5	TGTGCCAGCAGCTCACAGACAGGGACGGGGGAGACCCAGTACTTC	CASSSQTGTGETQYF
.	15	TRBV5-1	.	TRBJ2-1	TGCGCCAGCAGCTTGGAGGGCGGGCCCTACAATGAGCAGTTCTTC	CASSLEGGPYNEQFF
.	16	TRBV7-2	.	TRBJ2-3	TGTGCCAGCAGCTTCCGAGGGGGCGGGGGGCCGGATACGCAGTATTTT	CASSFRGGGGPDTQYF
TRBD1	14	TRBV5-1	.	TRBJ1-1	TGCGCCAGCAGCTACCCAGGGGGCGCGACTGAAGCTTTCTTT	CASSYPGGATEAFF
TRBD1	15	TRBV5-4	.	TRBJ1-2	TGTGCCAGCAGCTTCCCGGGCAGGGGGTCCGATGGCTACACCTTC	CASSFPGRGSDGYTF
.	16	TRBV30	.	TRBJ2-1	TGTGCCTGGAGTCCACCTCACGCGGGGCTCTACAATGAGCAGTTCTTC	CAWSPPHAGLYNEQFF
.	17	TRBV24-1	.	TRBJ2-3	TGTGCCACCAGTGATTTGGGCCCCGGGGGGCTGGCAGATACGCAGTATTTT	CATSDLGPGGLADTQYF
.	15	TRBV5-4	once	TRBJ2-3	TGTGCCAGCAGCTTGGCCCCCGCCAGGACAGATACGCAGTATTTT	CASSLAPARTDTQYF
.	14	TRBV27	.	TRBJ2-2	TGTGCCAGCAGTTTAGGGGGGTACACCGGGGAGCTGTTTTTT	CASSLGGYTGELFF
.	14	TRBV30	.	TRBJ2-7	TGTGCCTGGAGTGACGATGCGAGCTCCTACGAGCAGTACTTC	CAWSDDASSYEQYF
.	11	TRBV20-1	.	TRBJ2-1	TGCAGTGCTAGGGGGGGTAATGAGCAGTTCTTC	CSARGGNEQFF
.	19	TRBV28	few	TRBJ1-5	TGTGCCAGCAGTTTAAGGGTTGGAGGGGTGTTGTCTAACAATCAGCCCCAGCATTTT	CASSLRVGGVLSNNQPQHF
.	15	TRBV24-1	.	TRBJ2-5	TGTGCCACCAGGCCCCCAGGAGGCCCCCAAGAGACCCAGTACTTC	CATRPPGGPQETQYF
.	11	TRBV29-1	.	TRBJ2-1	TGCAGCGTTGAGATTCAGAATGAGCAGTTCTTC	CSVEIQNEQFF
TRBD1	17	TRBV30	.	TRBJ2-7	TGTGCCGGCACACGTTCTCTTAGGACAGGGGGCGCCTACGAGCAGTACTTC	CAGTRSLRTGGAYEQYF
TRBD1	16	TRBV4-1	.	TRBJ2-7	TGCGCCAGCAGCCAATCGGAGCAGGGGGCACCCTACGAGCAGTACTTC	CASSQSEQGAPYEQYF
.	16	TRBV5-1	once	TRBJ2-3	TGCGCCAGCAGCGCAGCCGTCTCGGAGGACACAGATACGCAGTATTTT	CASSAAVSEDTDTQYF
TRBD1	15	TRBV19	.	TRBJ2-3	TGTGCCAGTAGTATCGCCAGGGGGTTCACAGATACGCAGTATTTT	CASSIARGFTDTQYF
.	16	TRBV7-9	.	TRBJ1-1	TGTGCCAGCAGCTTATCGTGGGGGGTAGGGAACACTGAAGCTTTCTTT	CASSLSWGVGNTEAFF
.	15	TRBV10-3	.	TRBJ1-2	TGTGCCATCCAGTTCGATAGGGGGGGCAACTATGGCTACACCTTC	CAIQFDRGGNYGYTF
.	14	TRBV18	.	TRBJ2-7	TGTGCCAGCTCCCGGACAGTGAAAGCCTACGAGCAGTACTTC	CASSRTVKAYEQYF
TRBD1	15	TRBV19	.	TRBJ2-3	TGTGCCGGGCAACAGGGGGCAGTCGGCACAGATACGCAGTATTTT	CAGQQGAVGTDTQYF
TRBD1	16	TRBV28	.	TRBJ1-2	TGTGCCAGCAGTTTGTGGGACAGGGAACCATCCTATGGCTACACCTTC	CASSLWDREPSYGYTF
TRBD2	15	TRBV19	.	TRBJ2-2	TGTGCCAGTAGATTGGGACTAGCGGACACCGGGGAGCTGTTTTTT	CASRLGLADTGELFF
TRBD1	16	TRBV5-6	.	TRBJ1-3	TGTGCCAGCAGCCCGACAGGGGGCGCGTTGGGAAACACCATATATTTT	CASSPTGGALGNTIYF
.	15	TRBV5-6	.	TRBJ1-2	TGTGCCAGCAGACCTGGGGGCAGAGGGACCTATGGCTACACCTTC	CASRPGGRGTYGYTF
.	14	TRBV29-1	.	TRBJ2-1	TGCAGCGTTGAGACTAGGCTCCCCTACAATGAGCAGTTCTTC	CSVETRLPYNEQFF